The 8 T cell receptor beta chains below all came from one sample that was sequenced in a study of CD8+ T cells in alopecia areata. TCR sequencing used cDNA made by reverse transcription of extracted RNA. This table comes from immunoSEQ multiplex PCR, and its TCRdb copy is limited to in-frame clones, with some not included. The sample contains 110,000 or so clones, roughly three fifths of which appear only once. Treatment of the sample: oral pan-JAK inhibitor, 5-10 mg twice daily. The sequences come from CD4+ T cells sorted from blood, collected at week 24, from a patient treated with tofacitinib. All receptors come from a human donor with alopecia areata.

The chain couples TRBV6-6 to TRBJ1-3; D gene ambiguous. Trimming pared 2 bases from V and 0 bases from J, leaving 5 bases between. The CDR3 contains 14 residues. From germline, CDR1 is MNHNY and CDR2 SVGAGI (reference sequence). This CDR3 reads CASSYSNSGNTIYF. CDR3 DNA sequence: TGTGCCAGCAGTTACAGTAACTCTGGAAACACCATATATTTT.

This chain uses TRBV5-6 with TRBJ2-2; no clear D. CDR1 and CDR2 (germline): SGHDT, YYEEEE. V lost 4 bases and J 0 bases, leaving 13 bases between the germline ends. This CDR3 region has 16 residues. CDR3 protein: CASSRVTTTNTGELFF. In DNA form, the CDR3 reads TGTGCCAGCAGCCGGGTTACAACTACGAACACCGGGGAGCTGTTTTTT.

This clone occurred a few times. The V and J genes are TRBV14 and TRBJ1-2; a weak D match, TRBD1 (6 bases). The length of the CDR3 is 14 residues. In germline, CDR1 is SGHDN, CDR2 FVKESK. V was cut by 5 bases and J by 2 bases, with 12 bases left in between. The CDR3 nucleotides read TGTGCCAGCAGCTACAGGGTAGGGAACTATGGCTACACCTTC. Translation: CASSYRVGNYGYTF.

This clone was counted many times. The genes are TRBV18 and TRBJ2-1, with D uncertain. Per the germline V gene, CDR1 is KGHSH and CDR2 is LQKENI. The CDR3 is made up of 11 amino acids. V lost 3 bases to trimming and J lost 8 bases, with 5 bases between them. CDR3 bases: TGTGCCAGCTCACCGCTGGATGAGCAGTTCTTC. It translates to CASSPLDEQFF.

The chain recombines TRBV9 with TRBJ2-5, with 11 nucleotides matching TRBD2. The CDR3 extends over 17 amino acids. V was pared by 2 bases and J by 5 bases, with 11 bases of the junction left unmatched. Germline assignment: CDR1 SGDLS and CDR2 YYNGEE. The CDR3 sequence is CASSVRGIAGGPETQYF. The CDR3 DNA follows: TGTGCCAGCAGCGTCAGGGGAATAGCGGGGGGGCCGGAGACCCAGTACTTC.

This clone was observed a handful of times. The chain links TRBV13 to TRBJ2-7, with unresolved D. The germline gives CDR1 PRHDT, CDR2 FYEKMQ (reference sequence). This CDR3 region has 14 residues. Trimming removed 6 bases from V and 0 bases from J, with 12 bases in between. The CDR3 DNA is TGTGCCAGCAGATACGGATTCCGCTCCTACGAGCAGTACTTC. Translation gives CASRYGFRSYEQYF.

The J gene is TRBJ1-6, the V gene TRBV4-3; no clear D. The ends were cut back, 1 base at V and 7 bases at J, with 11 bases in the middle. Per germline, CDR1 LGHNA and CDR2 YSLEER. The CDR3 is 15 residues long. CDR3 sequence (DNA): TGCGCCAGCAGCCAAGGATCTACAGTCAATTCACCCCTCCACTTT. Translating gives CASSQGSTVNSPLHF.

CDR3 nucleotides: TGTGCCAGCAGAAATCAACAGGACAGCGCTTATAGCAATCAGCCCCAGCATTTT. It specifies CASRNQQDSAYSNQPQHF. The gene calls are TRBV25-1 and TRBJ1-5, with TRBD1 as a possible D gene (6 bases). CDR3 length: 18 residues. Trimming removed 6 bases from V and 0 bases from J, with 21 bases in between. Germline CDR1 reads MGHDK; CDR2 reads SYGVNS.